The TCR beta chain under discussion was sequenced for a study of cytomegalovirus exposure and HLA in healthy donors listed by TCRdb under 2017. Regarding the research as a whole: An earlier analysis of 587 of the donors reported 276 Gb of sequence data and 95 million to 140 million unique TCR beta sequences obtained from roughly 170 million T cells. In a later analysis, previously published TCR beta repertoires from 500 to 750 donors were re-analyzed and high-resolution HLA genotyping was added so that TCR occurrence patterns could be studied. The study aimed to test whether signatures of past pathogen exposure could be identified by cataloging public T cell receptors. Every discovery cohort repertoire had been produced on one sequencing platform. Across approximately 400 genotyped donors of the cohort, an average of approximately 200,000 unique TCR beta nucleotide sequences per donor were sequenced, and approximately 19% of those sequences were non-productive. The study combined high-throughput TCR immunosequencing, statistical association of individual TCRs with disease status, and machine learning to predict cytomegalovirus infection status. Both class I and class II loci were covered by HLA typing, at four-digit resolution. Rather than drawing on any new phenotypic data, the later analysis identified candidate immune exposures from TCR beta sequences and the way those sequences occurred across donors. An early release that covered approximately 600 HLA-typed donors contained approximately 300 gigabases of sequencing data and around 85 million unique TCR sequences. To decide whether each TCR beta V gene segment behaved as functional or pseudogenic, an earlier analysis of fewer than 750 of the donors relied on high-throughput TCR beta sequencing. Donor age, sex, ethnicity and CMV serostatus were compiled alongside the repertoire data. The number of typed donors differed by locus: about 620-630 for A, B, C, DRB1 and DQB1; 500 to 550 for DQA1; approximately 610 for DPA1; and some 430 for DPB1. A later genetic analysis used genome-wide SNP genotypes for about three fifths of the roughly 700 donors, treating that subset as a discovery cohort. Of the approximately 400 genotyped donors, 81% were placed in the genetic ancestry cluster associated with self-reported Caucasian donors. A separate validation cohort of approximately 130 different subjects was used in addition to the roughly 620-subject first cohort. The T cell repertoires of 666 subjects were profiled by immunosequencing and related to cytomegalovirus serostatus. Roughly 5 DR-DQ haplotypes were treated as single units for association and clustering because of strong linkage in the cohort. What the study reported, not specific to this receptor: Broadly in line with IMGT annotations, most TCR beta V segments showed up in productive rearrangements about 87% or about 30% of the time in an earlier analysis of about 500 of the donors. According to a later genetic analysis, donors in an Asian-associated ancestry cluster had fewer N-insertions in productive TCRs than the approximately 700-donor mean. Some IMGT-functional V segments, including TRBV6-2 and TRBV6-3, could not be distinguished by the 87-base-pair reads and were therefore excluded. Across donors, most TCR sequences were observed very rarely, whereas some public TCRs were present in many individuals. A cluster of highly shared sequence variants was judged likely to represent a technical artifact of the sequencing pipeline. Compared with equally common non-associated chains, HLA-associated TCR beta chains in a later analysis were more clonally expanded and had lower generation probabilities. The study listed 150 to 200 TCR beta chains as associated with cytomegalovirus. Because HLA typing was unavailable for some donors at each locus, only the typed subset was used in association tests. According to a later analysis, parvovirus B19, influenza, CMV and Epstein-Barr virus appeared linked to several top co-occurrence clusters. Cytomegalovirus status was reported to be diagnosed by the classifier with high specificity and sensitivity in both the original and validation cohorts. A later analysis associated about 17,000 TCR beta sequences with specific HLA alleles at a false discovery rate of 0.05. A further reported finding was that TCR beta sequences accurately predicted the HLA-A and HLA-B alleles for most subjects in the first cohort. Presence/absence analyses assumed roughly uniform sequencing depth across donors, an assumption that may not hold. In a later analysis, the rate of TCR association differed among HLA loci, with DRB1 alleles having the most associated TCRs and HLA-C alleles having the fewest. In vitro tests confirmed that a few of the cytomegalovirus-associated TCR beta chains recognize cytomegalovirus antigens. An association between a missense DCLRE1C variant and V-gene and J-gene trimming of TCR beta chains was found in a later genetic analysis and replicated in an independent cohort. A later analysis found that most CMV-associated TCR beta chains appeared HLA-restricted, with HLA associations seemingly driven largely by CMV exposure. The cohort was sequenced for TCR beta chains only, and without alpha or paired-chain data the features that could be detected were limited. Linkage disequilibrium might explain the correlated functional status among segregating V segments, but an unknown experimental factor could not be ruled out. When HLA alleles, especially DR and DQ, strongly co-occurred, TCR associations were difficult to assign to individual alleles. The only immune exposure information available for the cohort was CMV serostatus. The earlier analysis of around 600 of the donors excluded approximately 17 rarely observed V segments, including chromosome 9 orphons, because counts were too low. The authors suggested that the approach could potentially be generalized to other disease states and immunological phenotypes.

The cohort consisted of 666 healthy bone marrow donors. All cohort members were sampled while nominally healthy, although unrecorded immune exposures were likely present. The donor tested CMV seropositive and was one of the 289 seropositive cohort members. Each donor provided a peripheral blood sample, and peripheral blood mononuclear cells were used for TCR beta sequencing. The Qiagen DNeasy Blood Extraction Kit was used to extract genomic DNA from the blood cell samples. With regard to this clone: Its antigen target is currently unknown. No base-level quality is on record; no much larger clone is a single base apart.

Library generation was performed with the immunoSEQ multiplex PCR assay. For the multiplex PCR, a mixture combining 60 forward primers for TCR Vbeta segments and 13 reverse primers for TCR Jbeta segments was used. The CDR3 region of rearranged TCR beta genes was amplified from genomic DNA with a multiplex PCR assay. On the Illumina HiSeq System, the amplified TCR beta libraries were sequenced as 87-base-pair reads. As for the authors' bioinformatics: In a later analysis, 77 million or so unique TCR beta chains were counted across the roughly 610 repertoires, and about 10 million of these chains were shared by at least two donors. Raw reads were error-corrected and collapsed into unique sequences with a nearest-neighbor algorithm that merged closely related sequences to remove PCR and sequencing errors. V, D and J gene segments were assigned by aligning CDR3 sequences to IMGT reference sequences. Each retained sequence needed at least a six-nucleotide match to both a V gene segment and a J gene segment. A rearrangement counted as productive if the CDR3 had no stop codons and remained in frame with V and J, and every other rearrangement counted as non-productive. CDR3 was defined by IMGT convention, running from the second conserved V-encoded cysteine to the conserved J-encoded phenylalanine. The earlier analysis of around 640 of the donors excluded sequences that lacked an unambiguous match to a single V gene segment. An earlier analysis of about 590 of the donors classified V segments as functional when productive rearrangements were above 56.7% and as segregating when the standard deviation between donors was above 5%. A statistical classification framework was developed to diagnose cytomegalovirus status using the catalog of TCR beta chain sequences. In a later analysis, V and J genes were assigned by comparing TCR nucleotide sequences against IMGT/GENE-DB human TR gene sequences. Using the TCRdist pipeline, a later analysis assigned CDR3 sequences along with most-parsimonious VDJ recombination scenarios. In a later analysis, each TCR beta chain was defined by its CDR3 amino acid sequence together with its V-gene family, and reads lacking a unique V-gene family were excluded. To address suspected cross-contamination and a sequencing artifact, a later analysis removed approximately 600 highly shared, low-generation-probability nucleotide sequences. In a later analysis, a clonal expansion index for each public chain was calculated from normalized within-repertoire ranks of inferred template counts. A later analysis computed generation probabilities with a VDJ recombination model fitted to out-of-frame rearrangements, and checked the results against IGoR. A later analysis scored TCR-TCR, TCR-HLA and TCR-CMV co-occurrence with hypergeometric tests, applying a repertoire-size bias correction to TCR pairs. False discovery rates were estimated in a later analysis by permuting HLA or CMV assignments 20 times. A later analysis grouped co-occurring TCRs with DBSCAN, adding TCRdist sequence similarity when clustering within HLA-allele-positive subsets. Repertoires with fewer than 30,000 or more than 120,000 public chains were left out of co-occurrence clustering, as were a handful of repertoires with anomalous nucleotide sharing. TCRdb provides this immuneACCESS table in a form limited to in-frame rearrangements. Some clones are lacking; in checked studies, under half of them reflect an unresolved V gene, and why the rest are absent is not known. That table supplies the V and J calls and clone size; D and trimming were determined from the DNA. This sample has 130,000 to 150,000 clones in its table, and approximately 78% of those were observed once. The ten largest make up around 3% of the sample.

The CDR3 measures 13 amino acids from cysteine to phenylalanine. The entry retains the CDR3 DNA only, 39 bases that are in frame from base 1. Germline trimming: 5 bases from V, 8 bases from J; junction bases outside gene matches: 7. CDR1 SGHRS and CDR2 YFSETQ were looked up in the germline V gene. Recombination linked TRBV5-1 to TRBJ2-1, with 7 bases aligning to TRBD2. The specimen sequenced was PBMCs. This sequence was found in a man aged 35-49 years in good health and CMV-seropositive. The DNA sequence follows: TGCGCCAGCAGTACGACTAGCAGCCATGAGCAGTTCTTC. This is translated as CASSTTSSHEQFF.